This T cell receptor (beta chain) was captured by sequencing in a study of T cell changes during pregnancy in multiple sclerosis. This CDR3 region has 15 residues. V shed 2 bases and J 3 bases; nucleotides not matched to a gene: 3. From germline, CDR1 is SGHNT and CDR2 YENEEA. TCRdb's table, derived via immunoSEQ multiplex PCR, lists solely in-frame clones and lacks some. The sample shows roughly 40,000 clones, approximately 94% of them seen only once. This TCR was recovered from a female donor with multiple sclerosis, enrolled in a pregnancy study. The rearrangement links TRBV11-3 to TRBJ2-1; 8 nucleotides align to TRBD1. This material consisted of peripheral blood, taken in the third trimester of pregnancy. The CDR3 loop is CASSLSGQGYNEQFF. The CDR3 DNA follows: TGTGCCAGCAGCTTATCAGGACAGGGCTACAATGAGCAGTTCTTC.